What follows is one T cell receptor (beta chain) and its context. The CDR3 consists of 14 residues. The J segment lost 6 bases and the V segment lost 3 bases, leaving 3 bases of the junction unmatched. A template switching step contributed a universal primer site, while unique molecular identifiers were present in the cDNA. TCRdb called the 5' RACE reads again in MiXCR, with one record for every CDR3 protein. The sample holds about 220,000 distinct CDR3 sequences, around 9.6% seen once. The data are from a study of identical twins. The TCR originated in a woman aged 18-35 years in good health. The V call is TRBV12-3 or TRBV12-4, the J call TRBJ2-2, with TRBD1 matching 8 bases. The sample comprised memory (CD45RO+) T cells sorted from blood. In nucleotides, the CDR3 is TGTGCCAGCAGTTTGTACAGGGGGGCCGGGGAGCTGTTTTTT. Translation gives CASSLYRGAGELFF.